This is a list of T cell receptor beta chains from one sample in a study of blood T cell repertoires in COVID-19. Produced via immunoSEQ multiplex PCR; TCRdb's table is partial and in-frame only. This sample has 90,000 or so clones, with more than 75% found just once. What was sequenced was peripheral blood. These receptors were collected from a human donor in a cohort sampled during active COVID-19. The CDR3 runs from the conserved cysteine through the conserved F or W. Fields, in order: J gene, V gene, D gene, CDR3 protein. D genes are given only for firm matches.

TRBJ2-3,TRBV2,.,CASRASSQGGDTQYF
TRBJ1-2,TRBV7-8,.,CASSLGRGNYGYTF
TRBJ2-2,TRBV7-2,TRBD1,CASSPRAGTGFNAGELFF
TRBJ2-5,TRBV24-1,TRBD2,CATSDYGSGRETQYF
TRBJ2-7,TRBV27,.,CASSTPLRLRSYEQYF
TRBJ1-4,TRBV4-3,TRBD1,CASSQDRGTGPEKLFF
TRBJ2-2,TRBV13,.,CASTPEGGRITGELFF
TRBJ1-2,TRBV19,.,CASWTTWDYGYTF
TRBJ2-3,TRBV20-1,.,CSARRDTGQYF
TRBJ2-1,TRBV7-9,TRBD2,CASSSRLAGVSNYNEQFF
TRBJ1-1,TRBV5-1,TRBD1,CASSVTGLNTEAFF
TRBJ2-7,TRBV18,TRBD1,CASSPTLAGGYGEQYF
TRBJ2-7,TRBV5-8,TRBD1,CASSGPGTASYDGQYF
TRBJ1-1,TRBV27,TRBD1,CASSPEIWAGGFWAEAFF
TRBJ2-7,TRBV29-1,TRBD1,CSVGQGVYEQYF
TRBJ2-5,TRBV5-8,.,CASSLVLGGLGETQYF
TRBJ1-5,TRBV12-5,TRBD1,CASGFSGGEQPQHF
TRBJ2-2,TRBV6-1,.,CASSEAATRIYTGELFF
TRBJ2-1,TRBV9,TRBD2,CASSSPGGLAGGNEQFF
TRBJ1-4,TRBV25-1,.,CASSDAVEKLFF
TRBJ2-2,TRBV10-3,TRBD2,CAISEGQGGTGELFF
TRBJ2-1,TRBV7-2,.,CASSLLPGYNEQFF
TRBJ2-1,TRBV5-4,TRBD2,CASSLADRFAGGPDEQFF
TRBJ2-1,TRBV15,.,CATSRDAGSYNEQFF
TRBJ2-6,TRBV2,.,CASSDAARAGANVLTF
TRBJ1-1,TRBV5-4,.,CASSLASGDTEAFF
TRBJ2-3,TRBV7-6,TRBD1,CASSLNGLPGQGAQYF
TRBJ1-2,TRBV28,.,CASSLGGGQLYGYTF
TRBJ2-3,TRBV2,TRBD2,CASSLTREGDTQYF
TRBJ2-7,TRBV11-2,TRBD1,CASSTAGGSYEQYF
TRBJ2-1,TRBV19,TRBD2,CASTPRTSGRIEQFF
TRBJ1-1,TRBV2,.,CASRAVQGSGTEAFF
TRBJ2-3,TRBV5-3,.,CARSLTRGTDTQYF
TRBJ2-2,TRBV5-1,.,CASSPREFGAGELFF
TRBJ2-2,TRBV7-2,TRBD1,CASSSGTGALTGELFF
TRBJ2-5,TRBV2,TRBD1,CASKTGVAGETQYF
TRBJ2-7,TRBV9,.,CASSSSDGRGYEQYF
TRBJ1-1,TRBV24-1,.,CATSDPGYSEAFF
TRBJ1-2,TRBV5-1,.,CASSVQGDGYTF
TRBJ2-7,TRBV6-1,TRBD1,CASSEAGAGGYEQYF
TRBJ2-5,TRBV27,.,CASSSTGYQETQYF
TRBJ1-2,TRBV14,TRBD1,CASSQSQAGGGYTF
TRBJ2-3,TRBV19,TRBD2,CASSQAGERAMTQYF
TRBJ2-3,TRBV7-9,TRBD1,CASSLLYRGDTQYF
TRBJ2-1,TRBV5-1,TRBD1,CASSLAATGASEDEQFF
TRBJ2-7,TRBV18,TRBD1,CASSPSGTGGIYEQYF
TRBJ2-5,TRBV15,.,CATSRDLQGSVTQYF
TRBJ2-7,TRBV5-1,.,CASSLDGHYEQYF
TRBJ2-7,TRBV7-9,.,CASSSNDRYEQYF